A selection of T cell receptor beta chains follows, all from one sample in a study of blood T cell repertoires in COVID-19. Repertoires were generated with immunoSEQ multiplex PCR, while TCRdb's copy carries only in-frame clones and drops some. This sample has 130,000 or so clones, with roughly 83% found just once. Sequencing used peripheral blood. The receptors originated from an elderly woman with acute or convalescent COVID-19. The CDR3 runs from the conserved cysteine through the conserved F or W. D genes are given only for firm matches. Rows give clone size only sometimes, using once, few, many, or a class for an expanded clone.

CDR3nt: TGTGCCAGCTCCTGGGGGCACCCTAGGGGAACTGAAGCTTTCTTT
CDR3aa: CASSWGHPRGTEAFF
abundance: -
j_gene: TRBJ1-1
v_gene: TRBV18
d_gene: -

CDR3nt: TGTGCCAGTAACCCGGGGACAGGGCGTTACAATGAGCAGTTCTTC
CDR3aa: CASNPGTGRYNEQFF
abundance: -
j_gene: TRBJ2-1
v_gene: TRBV19
d_gene: TRBD1

CDR3nt: TGCAGCGTAGAACTAGCGTCCCAAGAGACCCAGTACTTC
CDR3aa: CSVELASQETQYF
abundance: -
j_gene: TRBJ2-5
v_gene: TRBV29-1
d_gene: TRBD2

CDR3nt: TGTGCCGCCCGGGACAGCAAAGGAGGCGAGCAGTACTTC
CDR3aa: CAARDSKGGEQYF
abundance: few
j_gene: TRBJ2-7
v_gene: TRBV10-3
d_gene: TRBD1

CDR3nt: TGTGCTAGTGCCCTCTGGGGGGGGGCCACAAATGAGCAGTTCTTC
CDR3aa: CASALWGGATNEQFF
abundance: -
j_gene: TRBJ2-1
v_gene: TRBV12-5
d_gene: -

CDR3nt: TGTGCCAGCAGCTTGGACGGGAGTTTTTACAATGAGCAGTTCTTC
CDR3aa: CASSLDGSFYNEQFF
abundance: -
j_gene: TRBJ2-1
v_gene: TRBV5-4
d_gene: -

CDR3nt: TGTGCCAGCAGCCGGGACTTCCAAGAGACCCAGTACTTC
CDR3aa: CASSRDFQETQYF
abundance: -
j_gene: TRBJ2-5
v_gene: TRBV7-9
d_gene: -

CDR3nt: TGTGCCAGCAGTGAAAGAAGAGGGAGGCCGGGACAGAGCTCTGGAAACACCATATATTTT
CDR3aa: CASSERRGRPGQSSGNTIYF
abundance: few
j_gene: TRBJ1-3
v_gene: TRBV6-1
d_gene: TRBD1

CDR3nt: TGCGCCAGCAGGGGACAGGGGGCAGATACGCAGTATTTT
CDR3aa: CASRGQGADTQYF
abundance: -
j_gene: TRBJ2-3
v_gene: TRBV10-1
d_gene: TRBD1

CDR3nt: TGCGCCAGCAGCCACGGACGGGAAAACTACGAGCAGTACTTC
CDR3aa: CASSHGRENYEQYF
abundance: many
j_gene: TRBJ2-7
v_gene: TRBV4-1
d_gene: -

CDR3nt: TGTGCCAGCAGTTCCCGCGGGGGGGCAAATTCACCCCTCCACTTT
CDR3aa: CASSSRGGANSPLHF
abundance: -
j_gene: TRBJ1-6
v_gene: TRBV6-2/TRBV6-3
d_gene: -

CDR3nt: TGTGCCACGCCGGGACACTGCAGGGAGATGGATGGCTACACCTTC
CDR3aa: CATPGHCREMDGYTF
abundance: -
j_gene: TRBJ1-2
v_gene: TRBV24-1
d_gene: -

CDR3nt: TGCGCCAGCAGCAAACCCGGGACTAGCGGGGGGGCGGCCCAGTACTTC
CDR3aa: CASSKPGTSGGAAQYF
abundance: -
j_gene: TRBJ2-5
v_gene: TRBV4-1
d_gene: TRBD2

CDR3nt: TGTGCCAGCAGCGAACAGGGTTCCGGGAATTCACCCCTCCACTTT
CDR3aa: CASSEQGSGNSPLHF
abundance: few
j_gene: TRBJ1-6
v_gene: TRBV9
d_gene: -

CDR3nt: TGTGCCAGCAGCTTGAGGCCAGGGACACATGAAAAACTGTTTTTT
CDR3aa: CASSLRPGTHEKLFF
abundance: -
j_gene: TRBJ1-4
v_gene: TRBV7-6
d_gene: -

CDR3nt: TGTGCCACCAGCAGTTCGGAACCTGGGACAGGGGGCGCACTCTATGGCTACACCTTC
CDR3aa: CATSSSEPGTGGALYGYTF
abundance: few
j_gene: TRBJ1-2
v_gene: TRBV15
d_gene: TRBD1

CDR3nt: TGTGCCAGCAGCCAAGATAGCAGACAGGGGACCAATCAGCCCCAGCATTTT
CDR3aa: CASSQDSRQGTNQPQHF
abundance: once
j_gene: TRBJ1-5
v_gene: TRBV3-1/TRBV3-2
d_gene: TRBD1

CDR3nt: TGCGCCAGCAGCCGGTGGACAGGGGCCGGCACAGATACGCAGTATTTT
CDR3aa: CASSRWTGAGTDTQYF
abundance: -
j_gene: TRBJ2-3
v_gene: TRBV5-1
d_gene: TRBD1

CDR3nt: TGTGCCAGCTCACCAGGGCTTAGCAATCAGCCCCAGCATTTT
CDR3aa: CASSPGLSNQPQHF
abundance: -
j_gene: TRBJ1-5
v_gene: TRBV18
d_gene: -

CDR3nt: TGTGCCAGCGGAATAGGTAGGGGACTTATATACGAGCAGTACTTC
CDR3aa: CASGIGRGLIYEQYF
abundance: -
j_gene: TRBJ2-7
v_gene: TRBV27
d_gene: -

CDR3nt: TGCGCCAGCAGCTCGGGAGGCGCAGATACGCAGTATTTT
CDR3aa: CASSSGGADTQYF
abundance: -
j_gene: TRBJ2-3
v_gene: TRBV5-1
d_gene: TRBD2

CDR3nt: TGTGCCAGCAGTGGTCCCGGGGGGATTGGCAACTATGGCTACACCTTC
CDR3aa: CASSGPGGIGNYGYTF
abundance: few
j_gene: TRBJ1-2
v_gene: TRBV6-1
d_gene: -

CDR3nt: TGTGCCAGCTCACTACAGGGAGAATCTAACTATGGCTACACCTTC
CDR3aa: CASSLQGESNYGYTF
abundance: -
j_gene: TRBJ1-2
v_gene: TRBV18
d_gene: -

CDR3nt: TGTGCCAGCAGCTTAAGGGACATAAGACGGGATGAAAAACTGTTTTTT
CDR3aa: CASSLRDIRRDEKLFF
abundance: -
j_gene: TRBJ1-4
v_gene: TRBV7-9
d_gene: -

CDR3nt: TGTGCCAGCAGCTCTCTCAAAGCCGGGGGGCATTTT
CDR3aa: CASSSLKAGGHF
abundance: -
j_gene: TRBJ1-5
v_gene: TRBV5-8
d_gene: -

CDR3nt: TGTGCCAGCAGCCAAGGCGGGGGAAGAAGGAACTTGGAATATATACGGGGTGATAATTCACCCCTCCACTTT
CDR3aa: CASSQGGGRRNLEYIRGDNSPLHF
abundance: -
j_gene: TRBJ1-6
v_gene: TRBV3-1/TRBV3-2
d_gene: -

CDR3nt: TGTGCCAGCAGTTTATCTAGGGGTGAGACCCAGTACTTC
CDR3aa: CASSLSRGETQYF
abundance: -
j_gene: TRBJ2-5
v_gene: TRBV27
d_gene: -

CDR3nt: TGCGCCAGCAGCCCAGAAGGGACAGGGTTTCAGCCCCAGCATTTT
CDR3aa: CASSPEGTGFQPQHF
abundance: -
j_gene: TRBJ1-5
v_gene: TRBV5-1
d_gene: TRBD1

CDR3nt: TGTGCCAGCAGCTCGGGGACATCTTATGGGAGCTACACCTTC
CDR3aa: CASSSGTSYGSYTF
abundance: -
j_gene: TRBJ1-2
v_gene: TRBV7-2
d_gene: -

CDR3nt: TGTGCCAGTCGAATCGAGACAGGGGGCGCGGGCGGGGAGCTGTTTTTT
CDR3aa: CASRIETGGAGGELFF
abundance: -
j_gene: TRBJ2-2
v_gene: TRBV19
d_gene: TRBD1

CDR3nt: TGTGCCAGCAGTTCCCCGACAGGCAGACCGCAGTACTTC
CDR3aa: CASSSPTGRPQYF
abundance: once
j_gene: TRBJ2-7
v_gene: TRBV12-3/TRBV12-4
d_gene: -

CDR3nt: TGTGCCAGTAGTACCGATAGTGAAGCTTTCTTT
CDR3aa: CASSTDSEAFF
abundance: once
j_gene: TRBJ1-1
v_gene: TRBV19
d_gene: -

CDR3nt: TGCAGCGGTCGGCCGGGGGGGGCGTCCGGGGAGCTGTTTTTT
CDR3aa: CSGRPGGASGELFF
abundance: -
j_gene: TRBJ2-2
v_gene: TRBV29-1
d_gene: TRBD2

CDR3nt: TGTGCCAGCAGCCAAGGGGACAACTCCTACGAGCAGTACTTC
CDR3aa: CASSQGDNSYEQYF
abundance: -
j_gene: TRBJ2-7
v_gene: TRBV3-1/TRBV3-2
d_gene: -

CDR3nt: TGTGCCAGCAGCGCCTTTCTGAGTCCCGGTGAGCAGTTCTTC
CDR3aa: CASSAFLSPGEQFF
abundance: -
j_gene: TRBJ2-1
v_gene: TRBV9
d_gene: -

CDR3nt: TGTGCCAGCAGCCCTACCGCGGGGGTCACAGATACGCAGTATTTT
CDR3aa: CASSPTAGVTDTQYF
abundance: -
j_gene: TRBJ2-3
v_gene: TRBV6-2/TRBV6-3
d_gene: TRBD2

CDR3nt: TGTGCCAGCAGGGGGCAGGGGGGTCGAGGTCAGCCCCAGCATTTT
CDR3aa: CASRGQGGRGQPQHF
abundance: -
j_gene: TRBJ1-5
v_gene: TRBV6-5
d_gene: TRBD1

CDR3nt: TGTGCCATCAGTGAACAGGGTAACAATCAGCCCCAGCATTTT
CDR3aa: CAISEQGNNQPQHF
abundance: -
j_gene: TRBJ1-5
v_gene: TRBV10-3
d_gene: -

CDR3nt: TGTGCCAGCAGTTTACCGAGAGGGCGGCAGTTCTTC
CDR3aa: CASSLPRGRQFF
abundance: -
j_gene: TRBJ2-1
v_gene: TRBV12-3/TRBV12-4
d_gene: -

CDR3nt: TGCGCCAGCAGCTTCTCAGTTATGAACACTGAAGCTTTCTTT
CDR3aa: CASSFSVMNTEAFF
abundance: -
j_gene: TRBJ1-1
v_gene: TRBV5-1
d_gene: -

CDR3nt: TGTGCCAGCAGTTACTTAGCGGGGGGGAGATACAATGAGCAGTTCTTC
CDR3aa: CASSYLAGGRYNEQFF
abundance: -
j_gene: TRBJ2-1
v_gene: TRBV6-2/TRBV6-3
d_gene: TRBD2

CDR3nt: TGTGCCAGCAGCTTGTGGGGACAGGGGGCAATGAATGAGCAGTTCTTC
CDR3aa: CASSLWGQGAMNEQFF
abundance: few
j_gene: TRBJ2-1
v_gene: TRBV5-6
d_gene: TRBD1

CDR3nt: TGCGCCAGCAGCCCGGGGTTACCGCCTGACTATGGCTACACCTTC
CDR3aa: CASSPGLPPDYGYTF
abundance: few
j_gene: TRBJ1-2
v_gene: TRBV5-1
d_gene: -

CDR3nt: TGTGCCAGCAGCACCGGGACAGGGTCCCATAGCAATCAGCCCCAGCATTTT
CDR3aa: CASSTGTGSHSNQPQHF
abundance: -
j_gene: TRBJ1-5
v_gene: TRBV5-5
d_gene: TRBD1

CDR3nt: TGTGCCAGCAGCCGATTAGCGGGGACGAACACCGGGGAGCTGTTTTTT
CDR3aa: CASSRLAGTNTGELFF
abundance: -
j_gene: TRBJ2-2
v_gene: TRBV3-1/TRBV3-2
d_gene: TRBD2

CDR3nt: TGTGCCAGCAGCTTCGGACAGGGAGAGACCCAGTACTTC
CDR3aa: CASSFGQGETQYF
abundance: -
j_gene: TRBJ2-5
v_gene: TRBV11-3
d_gene: TRBD1

CDR3nt: TGTGCCAGCAGCCAAGCGGAGACAGGGGGTTCCTACAATGAGCAGTTCTTC
CDR3aa: CASSQAETGGSYNEQFF
abundance: -
j_gene: TRBJ2-1
v_gene: TRBV4-2
d_gene: TRBD1

CDR3nt: TGTGCCAGCAGTCCCTGGACTAGCGGGGGTCCCCAAGAGACCCAGTACTTC
CDR3aa: CASSPWTSGGPQETQYF
abundance: -
j_gene: TRBJ2-5
v_gene: TRBV6-6
d_gene: TRBD2

CDR3nt: TGTGCCAGTAAGAGGGTGCAGGAGATCGGCACTGAAGCTTTCTTT
CDR3aa: CASKRVQEIGTEAFF
abundance: -
j_gene: TRBJ1-1
v_gene: TRBV19
d_gene: -

CDR3nt: TGTGCCAGCAGCGTAGCTGCGGGTACTGGGGCCAACGTCCTGACTTTC
CDR3aa: CASSVAAGTGANVLTF
abundance: -
j_gene: TRBJ2-6
v_gene: TRBV9
d_gene: -

CDR3nt: TGCGCCAGCAGCTTGGAGGGGGCGAGCAGGAACACCATATATTTT
CDR3aa: CASSLEGASRNTIYF
abundance: -
j_gene: TRBJ1-3
v_gene: TRBV5-1
d_gene: TRBD1

CDR3nt: TGCGCCAGCAGCCCACAACGAGGGGAAAAACTGTTTTTT
CDR3aa: CASSPQRGEKLFF
abundance: -
j_gene: TRBJ1-4
v_gene: TRBV5-1
d_gene: -

CDR3nt: TGTGCCAGCAGTCCCTATTTGGACAGGGGGCATGCCCAGCCCCAGCATTTT
CDR3aa: CASSPYLDRGHAQPQHF
abundance: -
j_gene: TRBJ1-5
v_gene: TRBV27
d_gene: TRBD1

CDR3nt: TGTGCCAGCAGCGGCCCCCAGGGTACCCTAGGGCACGAGCAGTACTTC
CDR3aa: CASSGPQGTLGHEQYF
abundance: once
j_gene: TRBJ2-7
v_gene: TRBV9
d_gene: -

CDR3nt: TGTGCCAGCAGTGAACGGAGGGATCAGCCCCAGCATTTT
CDR3aa: CASSERRDQPQHF
abundance: -
j_gene: TRBJ1-5
v_gene: TRBV6-1
d_gene: -